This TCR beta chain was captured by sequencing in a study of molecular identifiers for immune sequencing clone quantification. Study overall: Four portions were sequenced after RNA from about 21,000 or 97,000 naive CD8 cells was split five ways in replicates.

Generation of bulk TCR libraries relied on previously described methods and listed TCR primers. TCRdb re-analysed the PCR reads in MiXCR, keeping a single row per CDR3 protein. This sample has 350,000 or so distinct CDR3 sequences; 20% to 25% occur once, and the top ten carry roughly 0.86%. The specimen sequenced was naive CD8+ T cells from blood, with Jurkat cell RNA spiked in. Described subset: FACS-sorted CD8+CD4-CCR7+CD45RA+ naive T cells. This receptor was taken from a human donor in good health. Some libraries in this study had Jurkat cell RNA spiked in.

The CDR3 DNA follows: TGTGCCAGCAGCTTAGCGTTTAGTGAGACCCAGTACTTC. This translates into CASSLAFSETQYF. The chain joins TRBV7-9 to TRBJ2-5; D is undetermined. The CDR3 spans 13 residues. Trimming took 0 bases from V and 5 from J, leaving 7 bases between them. The V gene's germline CDR1 is SEHNR and CDR2 FQNEAQ (reference sequence).